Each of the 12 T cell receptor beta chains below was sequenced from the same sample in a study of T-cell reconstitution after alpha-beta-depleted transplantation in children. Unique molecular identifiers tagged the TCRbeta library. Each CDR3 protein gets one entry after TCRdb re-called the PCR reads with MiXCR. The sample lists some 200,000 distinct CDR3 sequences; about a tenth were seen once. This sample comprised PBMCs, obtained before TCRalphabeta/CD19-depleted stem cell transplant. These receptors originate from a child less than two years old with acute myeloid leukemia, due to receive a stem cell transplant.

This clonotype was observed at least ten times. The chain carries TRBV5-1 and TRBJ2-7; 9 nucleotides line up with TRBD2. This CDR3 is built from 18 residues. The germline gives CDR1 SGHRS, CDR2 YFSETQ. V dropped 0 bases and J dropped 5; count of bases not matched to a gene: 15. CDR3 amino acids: CASSLAGGRVAGDHEQYF. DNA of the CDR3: TGCGCCAGCAGCTTGGCTGGGGGGAGAGTAGCGGGAGACCACGAGCAGTACTTC.

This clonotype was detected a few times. CDR3 coding DNA: TGTGCCAGCAGGGGGACAGGGCACAATGAGCAGTTCTTC. Residues: CASRGTGHNEQFF. The V and J genes are TRBV27 and TRBJ2-1; 9 bases map to TRBD1. V dropped 6 bases and J dropped 5; count of bases not matched to a gene: 2. Germline values: CDR1 MNHEY, CDR2 SMNVEV (reference sequence). This CDR3 has 13 residues.

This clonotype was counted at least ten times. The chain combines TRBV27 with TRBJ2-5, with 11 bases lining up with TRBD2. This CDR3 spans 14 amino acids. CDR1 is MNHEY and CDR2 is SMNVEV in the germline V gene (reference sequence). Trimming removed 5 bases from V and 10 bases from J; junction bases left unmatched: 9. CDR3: CASSPSGTSGLQYF. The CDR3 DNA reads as TGTGCCAGCAGTCCGTCCGGGACTAGCGGACTCCAGTACTTC.

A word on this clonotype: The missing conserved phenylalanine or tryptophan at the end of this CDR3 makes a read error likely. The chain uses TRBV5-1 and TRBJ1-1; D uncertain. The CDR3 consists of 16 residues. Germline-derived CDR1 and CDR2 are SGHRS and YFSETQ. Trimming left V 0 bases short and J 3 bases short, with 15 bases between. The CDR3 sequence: CASSLGFGTGYTEAFL. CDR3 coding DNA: TGCGCCAGCAGCTTGGGGTTTGGAACCGGGTACACTGAAGCTTTCTTG.

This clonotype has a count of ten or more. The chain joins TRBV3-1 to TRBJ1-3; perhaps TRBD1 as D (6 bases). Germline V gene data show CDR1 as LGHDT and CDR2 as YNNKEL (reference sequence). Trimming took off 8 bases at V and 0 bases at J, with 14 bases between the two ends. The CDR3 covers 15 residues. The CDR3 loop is CASGGQGRSGNTIYF. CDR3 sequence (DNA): TGTGCCAGCGGCGGTCAGGGGCGCTCTGGAAACACCATATATTTT.

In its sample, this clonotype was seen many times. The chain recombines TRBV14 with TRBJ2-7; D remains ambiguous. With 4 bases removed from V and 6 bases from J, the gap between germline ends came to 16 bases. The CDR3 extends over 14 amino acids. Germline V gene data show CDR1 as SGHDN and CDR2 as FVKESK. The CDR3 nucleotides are TGTGCCAGCAGCCCGACCGGCCGCACGGGCGAGCAGTACTTC. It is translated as CASSPTGRTGEQYF.

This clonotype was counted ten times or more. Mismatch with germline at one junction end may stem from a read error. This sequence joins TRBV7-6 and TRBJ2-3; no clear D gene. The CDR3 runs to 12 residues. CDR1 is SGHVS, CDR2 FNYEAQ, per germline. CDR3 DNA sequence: TGTTCCAGCAACCGAATCACAGATACGCAGTATTTT. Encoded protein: CSSNRITDTQYF. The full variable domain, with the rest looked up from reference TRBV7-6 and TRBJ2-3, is GAGVSQSPRYKVTKRGQDVALRCDPISGHVSLYWYRQALGQGPEFLTYFNYEAQQDKSGLPNDRFSAERPEGSISTLTIQRTEQRDSAMYRCSSNRITDTQYFGPGTRLTVL.

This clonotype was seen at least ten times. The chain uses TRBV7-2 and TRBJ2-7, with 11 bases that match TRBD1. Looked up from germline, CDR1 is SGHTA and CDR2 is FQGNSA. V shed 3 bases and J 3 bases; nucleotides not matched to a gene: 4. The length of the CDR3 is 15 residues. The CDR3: CASSLVGTGGYEQYF. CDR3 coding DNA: TGTGCCAGCAGCTTGGTCGGGACAGGGGGCTACGAGCAGTACTTC.

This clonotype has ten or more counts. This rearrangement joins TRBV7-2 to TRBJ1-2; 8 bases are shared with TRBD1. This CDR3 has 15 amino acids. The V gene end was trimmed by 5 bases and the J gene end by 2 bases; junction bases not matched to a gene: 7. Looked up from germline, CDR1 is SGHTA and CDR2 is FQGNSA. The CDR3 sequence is CASSHRTGRNYGYTF. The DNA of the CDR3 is TGTGCCAGCAGCCACAGGACAGGGCGGAACTATGGCTACACCTTC.

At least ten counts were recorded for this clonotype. This CDR3 is CASFGLAGPSYNEQFF. CDR3 DNA sequence: TGTGCCAGCTTCGGACTAGCGGGACCCTCCTACAATGAGCAGTTCTTC. This sequence joins TRBV18 and TRBJ2-1; 12 bases line up with TRBD2. This CDR3 spans 16 amino acids. V shed 7 bases, J shed 0 bases, and the junction held 4 bases outside the gene matches. The germline gives CDR1 KGHSH, CDR2 LQKENI.

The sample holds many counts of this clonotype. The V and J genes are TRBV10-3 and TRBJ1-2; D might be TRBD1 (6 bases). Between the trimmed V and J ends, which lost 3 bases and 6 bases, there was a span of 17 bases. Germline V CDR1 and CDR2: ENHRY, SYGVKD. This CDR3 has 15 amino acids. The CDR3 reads CAISETGIARHGYTF. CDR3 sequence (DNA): TGTGCCATCAGTGAAACAGGGATAGCGCGGCATGGCTACACCTTC.

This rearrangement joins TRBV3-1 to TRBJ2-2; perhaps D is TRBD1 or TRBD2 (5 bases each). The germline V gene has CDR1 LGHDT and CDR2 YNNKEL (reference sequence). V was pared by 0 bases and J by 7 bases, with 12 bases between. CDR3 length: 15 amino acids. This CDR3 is CASSQDWQGDGELFF. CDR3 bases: TGTGCCAGCAGCCAAGATTGGCAGGGAGACGGGGAGCTGTTTTTT.